One sample yielded the 26 T cell receptor beta chains listed below, sequenced in a study of cytomegalovirus exposure and HLA in healthy donors. Primers: 60 Vbeta forward and 13 Jbeta reverse. TCRdb keeps only in-frame clones here, not all; method: immunoSEQ multiplex PCR. The sample carries roughly 200,000 clones, roughly 85% recorded once. The sequenced material came from PBMCs. The source of these receptors is a woman in her forties in good health and CMV-seronegative.

The chain couples TRBV7-2 to TRBJ2-7; 10 positions agree with TRBD2. Germline CDR1 is SGHTA and CDR2 is FQGNSA. The CDR3 consists of 15 residues. J lost 2 bases, V lost 5 bases, and 6 bases had no gene match. CDR3 sequence: CASSLTSGITYEQYF. The CDR3 nucleotides are TGTGCCAGCAGCCTCACTAGCGGGATTACCTACGAGCAGTACTTC.

The DNA for the CDR3 is TGTGCCAGCAGTCCGACAGGGGGCAACTATGGCTACACCTTC. As protein: CASSPTGGNYGYTF. J is TRBJ1-2 and V is TRBV28, with 10 bases aligning to TRBD1. After removal of 5 bases from V and 2 bases from J, the junction contained 2 bases not matched to a gene. Germline V gives CDR1 MDHEN, CDR2 SYDVKM. This CDR3 contains 14 residues.

The genes are TRBV5-6 and TRBJ2-3; 9 bases match TRBD2. This CDR3 has 17 residues. Trimming at V came to 0 bases and at J to 1 base, leaving 6 bases not matched to a gene. In germline, CDR1 is SGHDT, CDR2 YYEEEE. The CDR3 reads CASSLARLAGGTDTQYF. Written as DNA, the CDR3 is TGTGCCAGCAGCTTGGCCCGGTTAGCGGGGGGCACAGATACGCAGTATTTT.

In regard to this clone: The sample holds other DNA sequences that translate to the same CDR3. The genes are TRBV7-9 and TRBJ2-7; perhaps TRBD2 as D (6 bases). Trimming shortened V by 5 bases and J by 7 bases, and 21 bases separated the two germline ends. Germline V gene sequence: CDR1 SEHNR, CDR2 FQNEAQ (reference sequence). This CDR3 has 15 residues. This CDR3 is CASSLNIGRLGEQYF. The CDR3 DNA reads as TGTGCCAGCAGCCTAAACATCGGGAGACTAGGGGAGCAGTACTTC.

This sequence joins TRBV4-1 and TRBJ1-2; D might be TRBD1 (5 bases). CDR1 is MGHRA, CDR2 YSYEKL, per germline. The V end lost 0 bases, the J end lost 0 bases, and 14 bases lay between the germline ends. This CDR3 spans 17 amino acids. CDR3 sequence: CASSQEPGGVTNYGYTF. The DNA of the CDR3 is TGCGCCAGCAGCCAAGAACCGGGGGGGGTGACTAACTATGGCTACACCTTC.

The chain employs TRBV5-4 and TRBJ1-2; no clear D gene. The V end lost 2 bases, the J end lost 3 bases, and 11 bases lay between the germline ends. The CDR3 sequence is 14 residues long. Germline V gives CDR1 SGHNT, CDR2 YYREEE (reference sequence). For the CDR3, the DNA is TGTGCCAGCAGCTTAGAGGTTTCCGACTATGGCTACACCTTC. Translated, it gives CASSLEVSDYGYTF.

The V call is TRBV6-5, the J call TRBJ1-1; 7 nucleotides match TRBD1. CDR1 is MNHEY, CDR2 SVGAGI, per germline. Trimming cost V 7 bases and J 0 bases; bases outside gene matches: 8. This CDR3 comprises 15 residues. CDR3 coding DNA: TGTGCCAGCACCCAGGGGGGAAACATGAACACTGAAGCTTTCTTT. Its translation is CASTQGGNMNTEAFF.

This chain links TRBV28 with TRBJ2-2, with 14 bases aligning to TRBD2. This CDR3 comprises 16 residues. The V gene end was trimmed by 3 bases and the J gene end by 8 bases; junction bases not matched to a gene: 5. In germline, CDR1 is MDHEN, CDR2 SYDVKM. CDR3 protein: CASSFFGLAGGGELFF. The CDR3 bases are TGTGCCAGCAGTTTTTTTGGACTAGCGGGAGGTGGGGAGCTGTTTTTT. Using reference TRBV28 and TRBJ2-2 for the parts outside the CDR3, the full variable domain is DVKVTQSSRYLVKRTGEKVFLECVQDMDHENMFWYRQDPGLGLRLIYFSYDVKMKEKGDIPEGYSVSREKKERFSLILESASTNQTSMYLCASSFFGLAGGGELFFGEGSRLTVL.

The gene calls are TRBV29-1 and TRBJ1-1; perhaps TRBD1 as D (5 bases). The V end was cut by 6 bases, the J end by 2 bases, with 10 bases between. CDR3 size: 12 residues. Germline CDR1 reads SQVTM; CDR2 reads ANQGSEA. CDR3 nucleotides: TGCAGCGTAAGAGGACATAACACTGAAGCTTTCTTT. It is translated as CSVRGHNTEAFF.

The gene calls are TRBV28 and TRBJ2-7; possible D gene TRBD1, 6 bases. The CDR3 is made up of 15 amino acids. Germline V lookup: CDR1 MDHEN, CDR2 SYDVKM. The ends were cut back, 5 bases at V and 2 bases at J, with 16 bases in the middle. CDR3 residues: CASSITGLRTYEQYF. CDR3 nucleotides: TGTGCCAGCAGTATCACAGGGTTACGGACCTACGAGCAGTACTTC.

This clone has more than one count but fewer than ten. The chain has TRBV2 and TRBJ1-5; D gene unclear. The CDR3 contains 13 residues. Per germline, CDR1 SNHLY and CDR2 FYNNEI. V lost 7 bases and J lost 0, with 7 bases in between. In nucleotides, the CDR3 is TGTGCCAGCAAGAGGAATAGCAATCAGCCCCAGCATTTT. Its protein is CASKRNSNQPQHF. Combining the CDR3 with reference TRBV2 and TRBJ1-5 gives the whole variable domain EPEVTQTPSHQVTQMGQEVILRCVPISNHLYFYWYRQILGQKVEFLVSFYNNEISEKSEIFDDQFSVERPDGSNFTLKIRSTKLEDSAMYFCASKRNSNQPQHFGDGTRLSIL.

The chain combines TRBV6-4 with TRBJ1-6, with 9 bases that match TRBD1. The CDR3 runs to 15 residues. CDR1 and CDR2 from the germline V gene are MRHNA and SNTAGT. V lost 5 bases, J lost 7 bases, and 6 bases stayed unmatched. The CDR3 loop reads CASSMTGTGNSPLHF. The CDR3 DNA reads as TGTGCCAGCAGTATGACCGGGACAGGGAATTCACCCCTCCACTTT.

The table lists this clone with a few counts. The gene calls are TRBV5-6 and TRBJ1-1; D remains unclear. V lost 0 bases and J lost 6, with 9 bases in between. The CDR3 sequence is 13 residues long. Germline CDR1 and CDR2: SGHDT and YYEEEE. The chain's CDR3 is CASSLAGFPEAFF. The CDR3 DNA reads TGTGCCAGCAGCTTGGCGGGTTTCCCTGAAGCTTTCTTT.

The J gene is TRBJ2-1, the V gene TRBV6-1; tentative D call: TRBD1 (5 bases). The germline CDR1 and CDR2 sequences are MNHNS and SASEGT. The CDR3 has 16 residues. V lost 4 bases and J 1 base, leaving 14 bases between the germline ends. CDR3 sequence reads: CASSVRQGRSYNEQFF. The CDR3 DNA follows: TGTGCCAGCAGTGTCCGGCAGGGTCGGTCCTACAATGAGCAGTTCTTC.

The J gene is TRBJ2-5, the V gene TRBV2, with 16 bases lining up with TRBD2. Germline V gives CDR1 SNHLY, CDR2 FYNNEI. V was pared by 6 bases and J by 4 bases, with 8 bases of the junction left unmatched. The CDR3 totals 17 residues. The CDR3 loop reads CASRTTGLAGGVETQYF. CDR3 sequence (DNA): TGTGCCAGCAGGACAACGGGACTAGCGGGAGGGGTAGAGACCCAGTACTTC.

V usage is TRBV10-1 and J usage is TRBJ2-7, with D possibly matching TRBD2 (7 bases). Germline V gives CDR1 WNHNN, CDR2 SYGVQD (reference sequence). There are 12 residues in the CDR3. Trimming left V 4 bases short and J 7 bases short, with 11 bases between. The CDR3 nucleotides read TGCGCCAGCAGTGGCGGGGGCCGAGAGCAGTACTTC. Its translation is CASSGGGREQYF.

This clone was detected a few times. V usage is TRBV6-1 and J usage is TRBJ1-1, with D maybe TRBD1 (5 bases). Trimming pared 11 bases from V and 0 bases from J, leaving 16 bases between. The CDR3 is made up of 14 amino acids. The germline V gene has CDR1 MNHNS and CDR2 SASEGT. The CDR3 loop is CAGRTLFMNTEAFF. CDR3 bases: TGTGCCGGTAGGACACTTTTTATGAACACTGAAGCTTTCTTT.

This clone came up once. The chain uses TRBV5-4 and TRBJ1-4, with D perhaps TRBD1 (6 bases). V was clipped by 2 bases and J by 9 bases, with 11 bases between them. The length of the CDR3 is 13 residues. In germline, CDR1 is SGHNT, CDR2 YYREEE (reference sequence). For the CDR3, the DNA is TGTGCCAGCAGCTTAATGGACAGTCAAAAACTGTTTTTT. Translation: CASSLMDSQKLFF.

Details on this clone: The junction departs from the called germline gene at one end, perhaps through a read error. The chain links TRBV6-1 to TRBJ2-5, with D perhaps matching TRBD1 (6 bases). This CDR3 comprises 15 residues. Germline CDR1 reads MNHNS; CDR2 reads SASEGT. This CDR3 is CASSGTGIVEENQYF. The CDR3 DNA follows: TGTGCCAGCAGTGGTACAGGGATTGTGGAAGAGAACCAGTACTTC.

V usage is TRBV5-1 and J usage is TRBJ2-7, with TRBD1 matching over 9 bases. CDR3 length equals 12 residues. V lost 4 bases to trimming and J lost 7 bases; unmatched junction nucleotides: 3. Germline loops: CDR1 SGHRS, CDR2 YFSETQ. The CDR3 coding sequence is TGCGCCAGCAGCCTCGGGACAGGGGAGCAGTACTTC. Translated: CASSLGTGEQYF.

Only a few counts were recorded for this clone. The rearrangement links TRBV6-1 to TRBJ1-1; TRBD1 might be the D (6 bases). Trimming stripped 2 bases from V and 1 base from J, with 14 bases between. The CDR3 is made up of 16 amino acids. Germline V gene data show CDR1 as MNHNS and CDR2 as SASEGT. DNA for the CDR3: TGTGCCAGCAGTGAATGGGGGGGGCGAGAGAACACTGAAGCTTTCTTT. This gives the protein CASSEWGGRENTEAFF.

The chain is built from TRBV13 and TRBJ1-5; D is possibly TRBD1 (5 bases). V shed 0 bases and J shed 4 bases, with 10 bases lying between them. CDR3 length equals 15 residues. Germline-derived CDR1 and CDR2 are PRHDT and FYEKMQ (reference sequence). The DNA of the CDR3 is TGTGCCAGCAGCTTAGGAAAACGGGGGAATCAGCCCCAGCATTTT. Translating it yields CASSLGKRGNQPQHF.

The sample holds a few counts of this clone. The gene calls are TRBV5-6 and TRBJ1-5; D uncertain. This CDR3 region has 14 residues. Germline lookup yields CDR1 SGHDT and CDR2 YYEEEE. Trimming took 0 bases from V and 1 from J, leaving 5 bases between them. CDR3 residues: CASSLALSNQPQHF. In DNA form, the CDR3 reads TGTGCCAGCAGCTTGGCCTTAAGCAATCAGCCCCAGCATTTT.

The V and J genes are TRBV30 and TRBJ2-1; 10 bases align to TRBD2. Germline CDR1 is GTSNPN and CDR2 is SVGIG (reference sequence). After removal of 0 bases from V and 10 bases from J, the junction contained 3 bases not matched to a gene. The CDR3 is 13 amino acids. The CDR3 sequence is CAWSVRAGGEQFF. CDR3 DNA sequence: TGTGCCTGGAGTGTGAGAGCGGGAGGGGAGCAGTTCTTC.

The rearrangement links TRBV5-1 to TRBJ2-3; tentative D call: TRBD2 (7 bases). The CDR3 consists of 15 residues. The V gene's germline CDR1 is SGHRS and CDR2 YFSETQ. V was cut by 4 bases and J by 2 bases, with 14 bases left in between. The CDR3 DNA reads TGCGCCAGCAGCAGTGGGGGGGCACCCACAGATACGCAGTATTTT. It translates to CASSSGGAPTDTQYF. Full variable domain (remainder filled in from reference TRBV5-1 and TRBJ2-3): KAGVTQTPRYLIKTRGQQVTLSCSPISGHRSVSWYQQTPGQGLQFLFEYFSETQRNKGNFPGRFSGRQFSNSRSEMNVSTLELGDSALYLCASSSGGAPTDTQYFGPGTRLTVL.

The CDR3 coding sequence is TGTGCCAGCAGCGTAGACGGATCCAGGGCCCACACCTTC. Translating it yields CASSVDGSRAHTF. The chain combines TRBV9 with TRBJ1-2, with D perhaps matching TRBD1 (5 bases). The germline V gene encodes CDR1 SGDLS and CDR2 YYNGEE. Trimming cost V 0 bases and J 12 bases, with 15 bases left between them. The CDR3 is 13 residues long.